Shown below are 2 T cell receptor beta chains from a single sample sequenced in a study of cytomegalovirus exposure and HLA in healthy donors (dated by TCRdb to about 2017). The library was generated by the immunoSEQ multiplex PCR assay. TCRdb obtained this table from immuneACCESS and retained in-frame rearrangements with V and J assigned. These tables miss some clones; where compared with another copy, unresolved V genes account for less than half of the shortfall, and the remainder is unexplained. Here the sample has roughly 52,000 clones; approximately 92% occur a single time. The biggest ten clones account for around 2.8% of the sample. The sample was PBMCs. Receptor source: a man younger than 35 in good health and CMV-seronegative.

This chain joins TRBV7-9 and TRBJ2-6; D ambiguous. Germline assignment: CDR1 SEHNR and CDR2 FQNEAQ (reference sequence). The CDR3 loop spans 16 amino acids. The ends were cut back, 5 bases at V and 1 base at J, with 12 bases in the middle. This CDR3 reads CASSPPSGSGANVLTF. The CDR3 DNA follows: TGTGCCAGCAGCCCCCCTTCGGGTTCTGGGGCCAACGTCCTGACTTTC.

This chain links TRBV27 with TRBJ2-3; D not resolved. V lost 8 bases and J 5 bases, leaving 23 bases between the germline ends. The germline V gene encodes CDR1 MNHEY and CDR2 SMNVEV (reference sequence). This CDR3 comprises 16 residues. The CDR3: CASAPLPGLSRDTQYF. The DNA of the CDR3 is TGTGCCAGCGCCCCCTTGCCAGGCCTCAGTAGAGATACGCAGTATTTT.